The 11 T cell receptor beta chains reported below all come from one sample, sequenced in a study of beta chain features in type 1 diabetes. Study observations and caveats: TCRB CDR3 length was moderately but significantly reduced in all four CD4+ subsets of Type 1 diabetes patients.

Sequenced material consisted of expressed TCRB transcripts (all of the isolated RNA was reverse transcribed). Sequenced by immunoSEQ multiplex PCR; TCRdb stores in-frame clones only, minus some. The sample lists 240,000 or so clones; 14% were seen once. Their target antigens are unknown. The source material was naive CD4+ T cells from blood. The source is a young man with type 1 diabetes.

The chain joins TRBV5-1 to TRBJ2-3, with 10 bases fitting TRBD2. The J segment lost 6 bases and the V segment lost 0 bases, leaving 4 bases of the junction unmatched. The CDR3 consists of 15 residues. CDR1 and CDR2 (germline): SGHRS, YFSETQ. In DNA, the CDR3 is TGCGCCAGCAGCTTGGGACTAGCGGGTGAGGATACGCAGTATTTT. Translated: CASSLGLAGEDTQYF.

The chain joins TRBV7-8 to TRBJ2-2; D is perhaps TRBD1 (6 bases). This CDR3 comprises 14 residues. V was shortened by 5 bases and J by 6 bases, with 13 bases between the two germline ends. Per the germline V gene, CDR1 is SGHVS and CDR2 is FQNEAQ. CDR3 sequence: CASSRIQGAGELFF. The CDR3 region has the DNA TGTGCCAGCAGCCGAATACAGGGCGCCGGGGAGCTGTTTTTT.

This chain connects TRBV4-1 to TRBJ2-5, with 9 bases fitting TRBD1. The end of the DNA aligns better with TRBJ2-7, so the J call may be wrong. The germline V gene has CDR1 MGHRA and CDR2 YSYEKL. The CDR3 consists of 16 residues. The CDR3 is CASSQYGTGSRYEQYF. The CDR3 DNA is TGCGCCAGCAGCCAATATGGGACAGGGTCCCGCTACGAGCAGTACTTC.

The V and J genes are TRBV5-6 and TRBJ1-6; D is uncertain. CDR3 size: 12 residues. The V gene lost 7 bases and the J gene lost 9 bases, with 11 bases spanning the gap. The germline V gene encodes CDR1 SGHDT and CDR2 YYEEEE. As DNA, the CDR3 is TGTGCCAGCCGGAGTTTGACTTCACCCCTCCACTTT. Its translation: CASRSLTSPLHF.

The chain carries TRBV5-1 and TRBJ1-1; D gene ambiguous. Germline V gene sequence: CDR1 SGHRS, CDR2 YFSETQ. The CDR3 runs to 13 residues. Between the trimmed V and J ends, which lost 0 bases and 5 bases, there was a span of 8 bases. The CDR3 DNA reads as TGCGCCAGCAGCTTGGTGGGCGAGACTGAAGCTTTCTTT. It encodes CASSLVGETEAFF.

The chain has TRBV29-1 and TRBJ2-1, with TRBD2 matching 7 bases. Trimming removed 6 bases from V and 4 bases from J; junction bases left unmatched: 6. The CDR3 totals 13 residues. From germline, CDR1 is SQVTM and CDR2 ANQGSEA. The DNA for the CDR3 is TGCAGCGTCGTGGGGGGAGGGTACAATGAGCAGTTCTTC. Translation: CSVVGGGYNEQFF.

This clone was detected a few times. This sequence joins TRBV18 and TRBJ1-4; tentative D call: TRBD1 (5 bases). V was shortened by 0 bases and J by 8 bases, with 13 bases between the two germline ends. Germline CDR1 is KGHSH and CDR2 is LQKENI. This CDR3 is 15 amino acids long. CDR3 bases: TGTGCCAGCTCACCACCGCCAGGGACTGTGGAAAAACTGTTTTTT. It is translated as CASSPPPGTVEKLFF.

This clone was seen only a few times. The J gene is TRBJ1-2, the V gene TRBV25-1; D gene unclear. This CDR3 region has 12 residues. CDR1 and CDR2 (germline): MGHDK, SYGVNS. The V end was cut by 1 base, the J end by 5 bases, with 5 bases between. CDR3 sequence (DNA): TGTGCCAGCAGTGAATCCAGTTATGGCTACACCTTC. Amino acid sequence: CASSESSYGYTF.

This chain links TRBV18 with TRBJ1-2; D might be TRBD1 (5 bases). The germline V gene has CDR1 KGHSH and CDR2 LQKENI. This CDR3 contains 14 residues. The V end lost 2 bases, the J end lost 4 bases, and 11 bases lay between the germline ends. The CDR3 DNA reads as TGTGCCAGCTCACCAATAGGGGAAGCCTATGGCTACACCTTC. It is translated as CASSPIGEAYGYTF.

A few counts support this clone. The V and J genes are TRBV5-8 and TRBJ1-5, with D possibly matching TRBD1 (6 bases). The germline V gene has CDR1 SGHTS and CDR2 YDEGEE. With 1 base removed from V and 4 bases from J, the gap between germline ends came to 6 bases. The CDR3 totals 13 residues. The CDR3 loop reads CASSLRGNQPQHF. The CDR3 DNA reads as TGTGCCAGCAGCTTGAGGGGGAATCAGCCCCAGCATTTT.

This clone occurred a few times. This rearrangement joins TRBV6-1 to TRBJ2-7, with 7 bases aligning to TRBD2. Germline V lookup: CDR1 MNHNS, CDR2 SASEGT. With 5 bases clipped from V and 7 bases from J, the junction kept 2 bases outside the gene matches. The CDR3 has 11 amino acids. The CDR3 bases are TGTGCCAGCAGTTTCGGGGGGGAGCAGTACTTC. Translating it yields CASSFGGEQYF.